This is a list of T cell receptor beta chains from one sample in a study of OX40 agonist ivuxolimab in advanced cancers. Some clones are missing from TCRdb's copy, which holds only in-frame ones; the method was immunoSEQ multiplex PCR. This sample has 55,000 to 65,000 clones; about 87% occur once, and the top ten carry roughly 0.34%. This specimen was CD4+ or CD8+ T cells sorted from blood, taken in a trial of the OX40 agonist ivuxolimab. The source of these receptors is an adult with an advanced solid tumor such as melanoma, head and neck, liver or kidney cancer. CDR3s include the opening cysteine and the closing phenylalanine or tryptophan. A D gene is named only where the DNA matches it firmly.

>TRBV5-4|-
CASSFQGNDEQYF
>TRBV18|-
CASSPIEGTYEQYF
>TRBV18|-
CASSPPSQSLRPGKYEQYF
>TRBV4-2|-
CASSQDNPPSEQYF
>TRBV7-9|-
CASSLGGDRQETQYF
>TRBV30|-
CAWSGKRTGQPQHF
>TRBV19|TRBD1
CASSISSRQGAPNEKLFF
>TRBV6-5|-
CASRLSGGFNQPQHF
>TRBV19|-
CASSIGGRFMNTEAFF
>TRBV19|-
CASTGGFNNQPQHF
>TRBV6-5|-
CASRGGGTGGNTIYF
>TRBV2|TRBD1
CASSVGQGVQPQHF
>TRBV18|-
CASSPGSRYYEQYF
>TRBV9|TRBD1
CASSAGQGSGELFF
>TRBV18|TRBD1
CASSQGQGETYEQYF
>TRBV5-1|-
CASSLDPASTDTQYF
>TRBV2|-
CASSYMYEQYF
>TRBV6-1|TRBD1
CASIRDRVSYEQYF
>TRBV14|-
CASSQNFDRNTEAFF
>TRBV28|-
CASSKGSYEQYF
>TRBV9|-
CASSVAGNTGELFF
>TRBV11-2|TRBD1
CASSSGQGTEQFF
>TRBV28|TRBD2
CASSPGTSSYEQYF